The clone carrying this TCR beta chain was detected only a few times. Its matching antigen is unknown. The CDR3 contains 15 residues. Germline CDR1 and CDR2: SGHVS and FNYEAQ. V lost 3 bases, J lost 2 bases, and 4 bases stayed unmatched. Libraries for TCR beta were made by quantitative 5'-RACE with molecular barcodes. TCRdb itself ran the 5' RACE reads through MiXCR, one entry per CDR3 protein. The repertoire holds around 140,000 distinct CDR3 sequences, more than 15% seen once, with roughly 30% in the top ten. The data derive from a study of CD8 T cells in ankylosing spondylitis. The study's findings and limits: Characteristic, it appeared, of ankylosing spondylitis blood was a TCR beta motif of seven or eight highly homologous variants. Prior literature has documented some motif variants in synovial fluid and blood from reactive arthritis. Significant enrichment of disease-linked clones was reportedly seen in matched ankylosing spondylitis synovial fluid. Disease-linked clones bore a CD8+ phenotype, appearing relatively rarely in peripheral blood.

The genes are TRBV7-6 and TRBJ2-3; 8 nucleotides agree with TRBD2. The material sequenced was blood, either unsorted or a sorted T cell fraction (not recorded which). This receptor was obtained from a male donor with ankylosing spondylitis. CDR3 residues: CASSFQRGYTDTQYF. CDR3 DNA: TGTGCCAGCAGCTTCCAGCGGGGGTACACAGATACGCAGTATTTT.